At least ten counts were recorded for the clone carrying this T cell receptor (beta chain). Vbeta (60) and Jbeta (13) primers were used in the PCR. The data were produced by immunoSEQ multiplex PCR, yet TCRdb's version contains in-frame clones alone and is incomplete. The table shows about 97,000 clones, with 73% occurring only once. Germline CDR1 and CDR2: MNHNY and SVGAGI (reference sequence). The CDR3 runs 16 residues. Trimming took 4 bases from V and 11 from J; bases not matched to a gene: 9. This sample stems from a study of cytomegalovirus exposure and HLA in healthy donors. Overall study context: Earlier, 95 million to 120 million unique TCR beta sequences were recovered from about 200 million T cells by an analysis.

The sample consisted of PBMCs. This receptor was obtained from a man in his forties in good health and CMV-seronegative. V gene TRBV6-6 combines with J gene TRBJ1-6; 12 positions match TRBD1. The CDR3 DNA follows: TGTGCCAGCAGTTGGGGAACCGGGACAGGGGGCGCACCCCTCCACTTT. It specifies CASSWGTGTGGAPLHF.